The entry below gives a single T cell receptor (beta chain) sequence along with its context. Sequencing used immunoSEQ multiplex PCR; TCRdb keeps in-frame clones, though not all of them. The profile shows over 200,000 clones, about four fifths of them singletons. These data come from a study of blood T cell repertoires in COVID-19. Recovered status applied to Cohort 3 donors who had two consecutive negative PCRs. It also applied to those with clearance or with symptom resolution. Material for sequencing was PBMCs or T cells enriched from blood (not recorded which). The TCR was taken from a woman aged 35 to 49 who had recovered from COVID-19.

The CDR3 region has the DNA TGTGCCATCAGAGCGGCCAATGAGCAGTTCTTC. It encodes CAIRAANEQFF. The chain uses TRBV10-3 and TRBJ2-1; D may be TRBD2 (5 bases). This CDR3 has 11 residues. V lost 6 bases and J lost 6, with 6 bases in between. Germline V gene sequence: CDR1 ENHRY, CDR2 SYGVKD.